These 21 T cell receptor beta chains share one sample of origin, sequenced in a study of cytomegalovirus exposure and HLA in healthy donors. Researchers ran the PCR with 60 Vbeta and 13 Jbeta primers. This table comes from immunoSEQ multiplex PCR, and its TCRdb copy is limited to in-frame clones, with some not included. This sample has fewer than 200,000 clones, with roughly 79% found just once. The sample taken for sequencing was PBMCs. Source of these receptors: a woman aged 45-60 years in good health and CMV-seronegative.

This clone was detected only a few times. The CDR3 bases are TGTGCCAGCGGTGCTAGGGGGCATCAAGGCTACACCTTC. Amino acid sequence: CASGARGHQGYTF. The gene calls are TRBV13 and TRBJ1-2; 7 bases align to TRBD1. With V trimmed by 8 bases and J by 8 bases, 11 bases remained unmatched. CDR1 is PRHDT, CDR2 FYEKMQ, per germline (reference sequence). CDR3 length: 13 amino acids.

The genes are TRBV2 and TRBJ1-4; no reliable D call. V was cut by 4 bases and J by 7 bases, with 10 bases left in between. Germline loops: CDR1 SNHLY, CDR2 FYNNEI. The CDR3 is 13 residues long. This CDR3 is CASSAVMREKLFF. The CDR3 coding sequence is TGTGCCAGCAGTGCTGTTATGCGTGAAAAACTGTTTTTT.

The rearrangement uses TRBV18 and TRBJ1-1; D is unresolved. V was trimmed by 5 bases and J by 1 base, leaving 8 bases between them. The CDR3 runs to 13 residues. CDR1 and CDR2 from the germline V gene are KGHSH and LQKENI. For the CDR3, the DNA is TGTGCCAGCTCAGCCACACAGAACACTGAAGCTTTCTTT. Encoded protein: CASSATQNTEAFF.

The chain uses TRBV2 and TRBJ1-5; 7 positions agree with TRBD1. CDR1 SNHLY and CDR2 FYNNEI come from the germline V gene. J lost 7 bases, V lost 2 bases, and 5 bases had no gene match. This CDR3 region has 14 residues. The CDR3 is CASSEMRGPQPQHF. The CDR3 DNA follows: TGTGCCAGCAGTGAAATGAGGGGGCCCCAGCCCCAGCATTTT.

The chain combines TRBV6-6 with TRBJ2-3; perhaps TRBD1 as D (6 bases). Trimming removed 7 bases from V and 0 bases from J, with 14 bases in between. There are 15 residues in the CDR3. From germline, CDR1 is MNHNY and CDR2 SVGAGI (reference sequence). CDR3 coding DNA: TGTGCCAGCACCATTAAAACAGGGAGCACAGATACGCAGTATTTT. This gives the protein CASTIKTGSTDTQYF.

The CDR3 DNA is TGTGCCAGCAGCTTTACAGGTAGCCAGAGTAGCAATCAGCCCCAGCATTTT. This encodes CASSFTGSQSSNQPQHF. The chain carries TRBV7-2 and TRBJ1-5; tentative D call: TRBD1 (5 bases). CDR1 is SGHTA and CDR2 is FQGNSA in the germline V gene. V gave up 3 bases and J gave up 0 bases, with 15 bases separating them. The CDR3 has 17 amino acids.

This clone was counted between two and nine times. The chain couples TRBV9 to TRBJ2-1, with 7 bases aligning to TRBD2. V dropped 0 bases and J dropped 4; count of bases not matched to a gene: 4. Looked up from germline, CDR1 is SGDLS and CDR2 is YYNGEE. This CDR3 region has 15 residues. CDR3 sequence (DNA): TGTGCCAGCAGCGTAGTGGGGGGGGGATACAATGAGCAGTTCTTC. Amino acids: CASSVVGGGYNEQFF.

The genes are TRBV11-2 and TRBJ2-2, with 9 bases matching TRBD1. Germline loops: CDR1 SGHAT, CDR2 FQNNGV. J was trimmed by 1 base and V by 7 bases; bases with no gene match: 4. This CDR3 spans 15 amino acids. The CDR3: CASIGTGRNTGELFF. In DNA form, the CDR3 reads TGTGCCAGCATCGGGACAGGGAGGAACACCGGGGAGCTGTTTTTT. The variable domain in full, completed from reference TRBV11-2 and TRBJ2-2, reads EAGVAQSPRYKIIEKRQSVAFWCNPISGHATLYWYQQILGQGPKLLIQFQNNGVVDDSQLPKDRFSAERLKGVDSTLKIQPAKLEDSAVYLCASIGTGRNTGELFFGEGSRLTVL.

Note on this clone: An end of the junction does not agree with germline; a read error may underlie this. The V and J genes are TRBV28 and TRBJ1-5, with D possibly matching TRBD1 (6 bases). Per the germline V gene, CDR1 is MDHEN and CDR2 is SYDVKM. The CDR3 loop spans 12 amino acids. CDR3 DNA sequence: TGTGCCAGCAGTTCGGACGGACAGCGCCAGCATTTT. Its protein product is CASSSDGQRQHF.

The rearrangement joins TRBV11-2 to TRBJ1-4; no clear D gene. This CDR3 spans 14 amino acids. V lost 1 base and J lost 7, with 10 bases in between. The germline V gene encodes CDR1 SGHAT and CDR2 FQNNGV. Written as DNA, the CDR3 is TGTGCCAGCAGCTTAGTACGGGAGGGTGAAAAACTGTTTTTT. Protein sequence: CASSLVREGEKLFF.

The V gene is TRBV21-1, the J gene TRBJ2-2; the table's D gene call, TRBD1, was not cross checked with the DNA. TRBV21-1 is a listed pseudogene. The CDR3 is 17 amino acids. The DNA for the CDR3 is TGTGCCTTAGGTTACGGGACAGGGATGGGGAACACCGGGGAGCTGTTTTTT. The encoded protein is CALGYGTGMGNTGELFF.

This clone was detected only a few times. Distinct nucleotide sequences in the sample also encode this CDR3. The V gene is TRBV18, the J gene TRBJ1-1; TRBD1 might be the D (5 bases). The germline CDR1 and CDR2 sequences are KGHSH and LQKENI. The V gene lost 2 bases and the J gene lost 1 base, with 5 bases spanning the gap. This CDR3 spans 13 amino acids. CDR3 residues: CASSPTGNTEAFF. The DNA of the CDR3 is TGTGCCAGCTCACCAACAGGGAACACTGAAGCTTTCTTT.

This clone occurred a few times. The rearrangement joins TRBV10-3 to TRBJ1-4; 7 bases match TRBD1. Germline CDR1 ENHRY, CDR2 SYGVKD. The CDR3 covers 14 residues. J was trimmed by 8 bases and V by 2 bases; bases with no gene match: 5. CDR3: CAISEEGQREKLFF. The CDR3, as DNA: TGTGCCATCAGTGAGGAGGGACAGCGCGAAAAACTGTTTTTT.

The chain uses TRBV5-1 and TRBJ2-2; D is possibly TRBD1 (5 bases). The CDR3 consists of 15 residues. Germline CDR1 is SGHRS and CDR2 is YFSETQ. V lost 4 bases and J 3 bases, leaving 13 bases between the germline ends. The CDR3 nucleotides read TGCGCCAGCAGCCTAGGGGTGGTTGACACCGGGGAGCTGTTTTTT. Translating it yields CASSLGVVDTGELFF.

The chain couples TRBV5-1 to TRBJ2-7, with 8 bases that match TRBD1. Germline V CDR1 and CDR2: SGHRS, YFSETQ. The V segment lost 6 bases and the J segment 5 bases; nucleotides outside the gene matches: 13. The CDR3 covers 15 residues. CDR3 DNA: TGCGCCAGCACCCGAGGACAGGGCATCGACAACGAGCAGTACTTC. Protein: CASTRGQGIDNEQYF.

V gene TRBV29-1 combines with J gene TRBJ1-2, with TRBD1 identical over 9 bases. Unmatched junction bases numbered 2, after V lost 6 bases and J lost 3 bases. This CDR3 contains 12 residues. Germline V gene sequence: CDR1 SQVTM, CDR2 ANQGSEA. The CDR3 nucleotides are TGCAGCGTACGGACAGGGGACTATGGCTACACCTTC. Translation: CSVRTGDYGYTF.

This chain connects TRBV9 to TRBJ2-1, with 7 bases matching TRBD1. The CDR3 is made up of 16 amino acids. Germline-derived CDR1 and CDR2 are SGDLS and YYNGEE. The V gene end was trimmed by 1 base and the J gene end by 2 bases; junction bases not matched to a gene: 6. The CDR3 bases are TGTGCCAGCAGCGTACAAACAGGGGCCACCTACAATGAGCAGTTCTTC. As protein: CASSVQTGATYNEQFF.

The V gene is TRBV6-5, the J gene TRBJ2-1; D perhaps matches TRBD2 (5 bases). The germline V and J ends were trimmed by 5 bases and 7 bases, with 18 bases remaining between them. Germline values: CDR1 MNHEY, CDR2 SVGAGI. The CDR3 consists of 15 residues. The CDR3 DNA reads as TGTGCCAGCAGTACACCGGGGAACAAGAGGAATGAGCAGTTCTTC. This sequence encodes CASSTPGNKRNEQFF.

This clone is a singleton in its sample. The chain has TRBV4-3 and TRBJ2-1; TRBD2 matches 13 bases. This CDR3 spans 16 amino acids. Per germline, CDR1 LGHNA and CDR2 YSLEER. Trimming at V came to 6 bases and at J to 2 bases, leaving 4 bases not matched to a gene. The DNA for the CDR3 is TGCGCCAGCAGACCGGGACTAGCGGGACCCTACAATGAGCAGTTCTTC. As protein: CASRPGLAGPYNEQFF.

The gene calls are TRBV6-5 and TRBJ1-1, with no clear D. CDR1 is MNHEY, CDR2 SVGAGI, per germline. The CDR3 consists of 14 residues. V shed 0 bases and J shed 5 bases, with 10 bases lying between them. The CDR3 region is CASSYSAGKTEAFF. The CDR3 bases are TGTGCCAGCAGTTACTCGGCCGGGAAGACTGAAGCTTTCTTT.

The chain recombines TRBV7-2 with TRBJ2-6, with 11 bases matching TRBD1. The CDR3 spans 18 residues. The J segment lost 4 bases and the V segment lost 6 bases, leaving 11 bases of the junction unmatched. Per germline, CDR1 SGHTA and CDR2 FQGNSA. CDR3 residues: CASRYPGQGASGANVLTF. DNA of the CDR3: TGTGCCAGCAGGTATCCAGGACAGGGGGCTTCGGGGGCCAACGTCCTGACTTTC.